One sample yielded the 22 T cell receptor beta chains listed below, sequenced in a study of immune evolution from preneoplasia to lung adenocarcinoma. The repertoire was sequenced with immunoSEQ multiplex PCR; TCRdb's copy has only in-frame clones and lacks some. Of approximately 7,200 clones listed, approximately 85% were seen once; the top ten hold 2% to 2.5%. Sequences were obtained from FFPE minimally invasive lung adenocarcinoma tissue. The receptors were sampled from a person aged 80 or older with lung adenocarcinoma.

This chain joins TRBV28 and TRBJ1-5, with TRBD1 matching 9 bases. Germline V lookup: CDR1 MDHEN, CDR2 SYDVKM. Germline trimming cut 8 bases from V and 2 bases from J; bases unmatched to any gene: 19. There are 19 residues in the CDR3. Here the CDR3 DNA reads TGTGCCAGCGTACTCCTTAGACAGGGGGGACTGGGTGGCAATCAGCCCCAGCATTTT. Amino acids: CASVLLRQGGLGGNQPQHF.

The genes are TRBV4-3 and TRBJ2-6; D unclear. V was cut by 8 bases and J by 0 bases, with 11 bases left in between. The length of the CDR3 is 15 residues. From germline, CDR1 is LGHNA and CDR2 YSLEER. CDR3 in DNA: TGCGCCAGCGGTCCGGCAGCCTCTGGGGCCAACGTCCTGACTTTC. This encodes CASGPAASGANVLTF.

Concerning this clone: Sequence at one end of the junction differs from germline and may be a read error. The genes are TRBV15 and TRBJ1-4, with a tentative D call TRBD1 (6 bases). CDR3 length: 14 amino acids. The germline CDR1 and CDR2 sequences are LNHNV and YYDKDF (reference sequence). The CDR3 sequence is CATSRTGTTEKLFF. For the CDR3, the DNA is TGTGCCACCAGCAGGACAGGAACTACTGAAAAACTGTTTTTT.

This sequence joins TRBV30 and TRBJ2-5, with 7 bases that match TRBD2. Germline V CDR1 and CDR2: GTSNPN, SVGIG (reference sequence). The CDR3 is made up of 14 amino acids. The V segment lost 0 bases and the J segment 5 bases; nucleotides outside the gene matches: 6. DNA of the CDR3: TGTGCCTGGAGTGTAAAAGCGGGACGTGAGACCCAGTACTTC. Its translation is CAWSVKAGRETQYF.

V and J are TRBV4-2 and TRBJ2-1; TRBD2 matches 8 bases. This CDR3 contains 17 residues. The V segment lost 1 base and the J segment 0 bases; nucleotides outside the gene matches: 5. The V gene's germline CDR1 is LGHNA and CDR2 YNFKEQ. The CDR3 loop reads CASSQGGSGDSYNEQFF. In nucleotides, the CDR3 is TGTGCCAGCAGCCAAGGGGGTAGCGGGGACTCCTACAATGAGCAGTTCTTC.

The rearrangement joins TRBV30 to TRBJ2-2, with 7 bases fitting TRBD2. The V gene end was trimmed by 4 bases and the J gene end by 5 bases; junction bases not matched to a gene: 7. From germline, CDR1 is GTSNPN and CDR2 SVGIG (reference sequence). CDR3 size: 14 residues. DNA of the CDR3: TGTGCCTGGATTCGCGGGAGCACAACCGGGGAGCTGTTTTTT. Translating it yields CAWIRGSTTGELFF. The full variable domain, its missing parts supplied by reference TRBV30 and TRBJ2-2, is SQTIHQWPATLVQPVGSPLSLECTVEGTSNPNLYWYRQAAGRGLQLLFYSVGIGQISSEVPQNLSASRPQDRQFILSSKKLLLSDSGFYLCAWIRGSTTGELFFGEGSRLTVL.

Remarks on this clone: Compared with germline, one end of the junction differs, possibly owing to a read error. The chain joins TRBV7-2 to TRBJ2-1, with TRBD2 matching 12 bases. The germline V gene encodes CDR1 SGHTA and CDR2 FQGNSA. The CDR3 covers 14 residues. CDR3 in amino acids: CASSLAGGHNEQFF. CDR3 DNA sequence: TGTGCCAGCAGCCTAGCGGGAGGGCACAATGAGCAGTTCTTC.

The chain joins TRBV10-2 to TRBJ1-6, with 9 nucleotides matching TRBD1. The CDR3 length is 16 residues. Losses at the gene ends were 5 bases for V and 9 bases for J; bases not matched to a gene: 11. Germline CDR1 is WSHSY and CDR2 is SAAADI. The CDR3 nucleotides are TGCGCCAGCAGTCAGACCGGGACAGGGAAACGTTCACCCCTCCACTTT. Translated: CASSQTGTGKRSPLHF.

The chain carries TRBV7-9 and TRBJ2-5; D is possibly TRBD1 (6 bases). The CDR3 extends over 13 amino acids. Germline V gene data show CDR1 as SEHNR and CDR2 as FQNEAQ (reference sequence). V was clipped by 5 bases and J by 5 bases, with 12 bases between them. As DNA, the CDR3 is TGTGCCAGCAGCCAAAATCAGGGGGAGACCCAGTACTTC. It translates to CASSQNQGETQYF.

This chain joins TRBV30 and TRBJ2-5; D remains ambiguous. CDR1 and CDR2 from the germline V gene are GTSNPN and SVGIG (reference sequence). This CDR3 is built from 14 residues. V was cut by 2 bases and J by 2 bases, with 12 bases left in between. The chain's CDR3 is CAWSIVNRQETQYF. As DNA, the CDR3 is TGTGCCTGGAGTATAGTAAACAGACAAGAGACCCAGTACTTC.

The chain carries TRBV5-1 and TRBJ2-3; D is tentatively TRBD1 or TRBD2 (5 bases each). Trimming removed 0 bases at V and 8 bases at J, with 16 bases between. This CDR3 comprises 15 residues. CDR1 is SGHRS and CDR2 is YFSETQ in the germline V gene. The CDR3 nucleotides are TGCGCCAGCAGCTTGGTGGGCAGGGAGCCAGGTACGCAGTATTTT. Translated, it gives CASSLVGREPGTQYF.

Worth noting for this clone: Germline and junction disagree at one end, which may indicate a read error. The V call is TRBV5-4, the J call TRBJ1-6; tentatively, D is TRBD1 (6 bases). CDR1 is SGHNT, CDR2 YYREEE, per germline (reference sequence). The CDR3 is 17 residues long. DNA for the CDR3: TGTGCCAGCAGCTTCGGGGGGCCAAGCTCCTATAATTCACCCCTCCATTTT. Residues: CASSFGGPSSYNSPLHF.

The sample holds a few counts of this clone. V and J are TRBV5-1 and TRBJ2-3; 11 bases fit TRBD1. The CDR3 consists of 16 residues. CDR1 and CDR2 from the germline V gene are SGHRS and YFSETQ. The trim removed 4 bases at V and 5 bases at J, leaving 9 bases unmatched. This CDR3 reads CASSPGQGADLDTQYF. The CDR3, as DNA: TGCGCCAGCAGCCCTGGACAGGGGGCCGATCTAGATACGCAGTATTTT.

V usage is TRBV11-3 and J usage is TRBJ2-1; D might be TRBD1 (5 bases). The germline CDR1 and CDR2 sequences are SGHNT and YENEEA. The V gene lost 1 base and the J gene lost 8 bases, with 12 bases spanning the gap. The CDR3 length is 14 residues. CDR3 in amino acids: CASSLGARVHEQFF. In DNA, the CDR3 is TGTGCCAGCAGCTTAGGGGCCAGGGTCCATGAGCAGTTCTTC.

V gene TRBV6-6 combines with J gene TRBJ1-3; 8 bases are shared with TRBD1. This CDR3 has 16 amino acids. Trimming at V came to 6 bases and at J to 0 bases, leaving 7 bases not matched to a gene. Germline CDR1 and CDR2: MNHNY and SVGAGI (reference sequence). CDR3 amino acids: CASRRDRRLSGNTIYF. The CDR3 DNA reads as TGTGCCAGCAGACGGGACAGGAGGCTCTCTGGAAACACCATATATTTT.

The rearrangement uses TRBV19 and TRBJ1-1; D remains ambiguous. The germline V and J ends were trimmed by 2 bases and 0 bases, with 19 bases remaining between them. The germline V gene has CDR1 LNHDA and CDR2 SQIVND (reference sequence). There are 18 residues in the CDR3. The CDR3 loop is CASSITSKRAPMNTEAFF. CDR3 DNA: TGTGCCAGTAGTATAACTAGTAAGCGGGCTCCCATGAACACTGAAGCTTTCTTT.

The genes are TRBV5-4 and TRBJ1-1, with 9 bases identical to TRBD1. The junction had 18 bases not matched to a gene; V was cut back by 4 bases and J by 2 bases. CDR1 SGHNT and CDR2 YYREEE come from the germline V gene (reference sequence). There are 19 residues in the CDR3. The DNA for the CDR3 is TGTGCCAGCAGCCTGGGGTTGACAGGGGGAAGTTGGGACAACACTGAAGCTTTCTTT. Protein sequence: CASSLGLTGGSWDNTEAFF.

The chain links TRBV27 to TRBJ2-7; possible D gene TRBD2, 5 bases. Trimming cost V 2 bases and J 2 bases, with 16 bases left between them. CDR3 length: 16 residues. CDR1 MNHEY and CDR2 SMNVEV come from the germline V gene (reference sequence). CDR3 DNA: TGTGCCAGCAGTTTAGAGGGTTCCCTACCTACCTACGAGCAGTACTTC. This encodes CASSLEGSLPTYEQYF.

The V and J genes are TRBV5-1 and TRBJ2-1, with 10 bases matching TRBD2. The CDR3 runs to 15 residues. Trimming at V came to 2 bases and at J to 8 bases, leaving 7 bases not matched to a gene. Looked up from germline, CDR1 is SGHRS and CDR2 is YFSETQ. CDR3 nucleotide sequence: TGCGCCAGCAGCTTTACCAGCGGGGGGGTGGATGAGCAGTTCTTC. Protein product: CASSFTSGGVDEQFF.

The chain is built from TRBV6-1 and TRBJ2-5; TRBD1 is a possible D gene (6 bases). The CDR3 runs to 15 residues. V lost 6 bases and J 1 base, leaving 15 bases between the germline ends. Germline V gene data show CDR1 as MNHNS and CDR2 as SASEGT. The CDR3 nucleotides read TGTGCCAGCAGCCTGGCTCCGGACAGCCAAGAGACCCAGTACTTC. This encodes CASSLAPDSQETQYF.

The chain employs TRBV28 and TRBJ2-7; TRBD1 matches 9 bases. Losses at the gene ends were 6 bases for V and 2 bases for J; bases not matched to a gene: 2. CDR3 length equals 13 residues. The germline gives CDR1 MDHEN, CDR2 SYDVKM. The CDR3 DNA reads TGTGCCAGCAGCTGGACAGGGGCCTACGAGCAGTACTTC. Translating it yields CASSWTGAYEQYF.

The chain employs TRBV6-1 and TRBJ1-2; D not certain. Germline assignment: CDR1 MNHNS and CDR2 SASEGT. This CDR3 spans 14 amino acids. Trimming pared 2 bases from V and 7 bases from J, leaving 14 bases between. CDR3: CASSEPGLQGGYTF. CDR3 DNA: TGTGCCAGCAGTGAACCCGGGCTACAAGGTGGCTACACCTTC.